This is a list of T cell receptor beta chains from one sample in a study of blood T cell repertoires in COVID-19. Profiled with immunoSEQ multiplex PCR; TCRdb holds only in-frame clones, not every one. The sample holds a few hundred thousand clones, approximately 87% seen once. Sequencing was done on a sample of peripheral blood. All receptors derive from a man aged 55 to 70 with acute or convalescent COVID-19. The CDR3 runs from the conserved cysteine through the conserved F or W. The order of the fields is J gene, D gene, V gene, clone size, CDR3 DNA, CDR3 protein. A D gene is named only where the DNA matches it firmly. Size values are once, few and many counts, or a class for expanded clones, and some rows have none.

TRBJ2-2	TRBD2	TRBV19	-	TGTGCCAGTAGTAGGGGGACTAGCGGAGCGAACACCGGGGAGCTGTTTTTT	CASSRGTSGANTGELFF
TRBJ1-4	-	TRBV18	-	TGTGCCAGCTCACGAGGGCCGGCCGCTAATGAAAAACTGTTTTTT	CASSRGPAANEKLFF
TRBJ1-5	-	TRBV2	once	TGTGCCAGCAGGGGTCCGGGGGAATATAGCAATCAGCCCCAGCATTTT	CASRGPGEYSNQPQHF
TRBJ2-7	-	TRBV5-4	-	TGTGCCAGCAGGGGGATGTTAGGGGACTACGAGCAGTACTTC	CASRGMLGDYEQYF
TRBJ2-5	TRBD2	TRBV4-3	-	TGCGCCAGCAGCCAAGGACTAGCGGGAGCCTCGGAGACCCAGTACTTC	CASSQGLAGASETQYF
TRBJ2-7	TRBD1	TRBV6-6	-	TGTGCCAGCAGTCTAAACGGAGCCCGGGACAGATTCTCCTACGAGCAGTACTTC	CASSLNGARDRFSYEQYF
TRBJ1-2	TRBD1	TRBV7-9	-	TGTGCCAGCAGCCAGGGACAGTCTTACGGCTACACCTTC	CASSQGQSYGYTF
TRBJ1-2	-	TRBV5-1	once	TGCGCCAGCAGCTCTGGACAGCTGCTCTATGGCTACACCTTC	CASSSGQLLYGYTF
TRBJ2-7	-	TRBV21-1	-	TGTGCCAGCAGCAAAGAGACTAGCGGGCGCTCTTCCTACGAGCAGTACTTC	CASSKETSGRSSYEQYF
TRBJ1-2	TRBD1	TRBV5-4	-	TGTGCCAGCAGCTTGGGTGAGACAGGGAGGAGATATGGCTACACCTTC	CASSLGETGRRYGYTF
TRBJ2-3	TRBD1	TRBV5-1	-	TGCGCCAGCAGCCCCGGACAGGGGAACACAGATACGCAGTATTTT	CASSPGQGNTDTQYF
TRBJ2-7	TRBD2	TRBV11-3	-	TGTGCCAGCAGCTTAGATCTAGCGGAGAGCTCCTACGAGCAGTACTTC	CASSLDLAESSYEQYF
TRBJ2-7	TRBD2	TRBV9	-	TGTGCCAGCAGCGTAGATGCGGGAGGCCCTTCCTACGAGCAGTACTTC	CASSVDAGGPSYEQYF
TRBJ1-2	-	TRBV5-4	-	TGTGCCAGCAGCTTGTCCCGCAGGGAGGTCGGCTACACCTTC	CASSLSRREVGYTF
TRBJ1-2	TRBD1	TRBV7-8	-	TGTGCCAGCAGCCCTAATCGACAGGGTGGTAGCTATGGCTACACCTTC	CASSPNRQGGSYGYTF
TRBJ1-2	TRBD1	TRBV7-8	-	TGTGCCAGCAGCCTTCTTTGGCGGCCAGGGGGCGAGAGGTCGAACTATGGCTACACCTTC	CASSLLWRPGGERSNYGYTF
TRBJ1-4	-	TRBV5-1	-	TGCGCCAGCAGCTCCGACAGTCCCAATGAAAAACTGTTTTTT	CASSSDSPNEKLFF
TRBJ2-1	-	TRBV19	once	TGTGCCAGTAAGCAGACCGGGGAGGATGAGCAGTTCTTC	CASKQTGEDEQFF
TRBJ2-2	-	TRBV10-2	-	TGCGCCAGCACACTCAGGCTGAACACCGGGGAGCTGTTTTTT	CASTLRLNTGELFF
TRBJ1-3	-	TRBV4-1	once	TGCGCCAGCAGCCCCCCACTGGCCGGGAGGGCTGGAAACACCATATATTTT	CASSPPLAGRAGNTIYF
TRBJ2-5	-	TRBV12-5	once	TGTGCTAGTGGTTTGTCTGTGGCAGGGGAAGAGACCCAGTACTTC	CASGLSVAGEETQYF
TRBJ2-7	TRBD1	TRBV25-1	-	TGTGCCAGCAACAGGGGGCTGTACGAGCAGTACTTC	CASNRGLYEQYF
TRBJ2-1	TRBD2	TRBV3-1/TRBV3-2	-	TGTGCCAGCAGCCAAGCCGGAACTAGCGGGATGTTCTCCTACAATGAGCAGTTCTTC	CASSQAGTSGMFSYNEQFF
TRBJ1-1	-	TRBV11-3	-	TGTGCCAGCAGCTTAGGGGGAGCCATGAACACTGAAGCTTTCTTT	CASSLGGAMNTEAFF
TRBJ2-2	-	TRBV30	few	TGTGCCTGGAGTCAAAGGGAGCTGTTTTTT	CAWSQRELFF
TRBJ2-1	TRBD2	TRBV19	-	TGTGCCAGTACCGTAGCGGGAGAGATCAGGAATGAGCAGTTCTTC	CASTVAGEIRNEQFF
TRBJ2-5	-	TRBV12-3/TRBV12-4	-	TGTGCCAGCAGTTTCAGATACCAAGAGACCCAGTACTTC	CASSFRYQETQYF
TRBJ1-4	TRBD1	TRBV28	once	TGTGCCAGCAGCGCAAGACCGGGACAGCCGACTAAACTGTTTTTT	CASSARPGQPTKLFF